This is a list of T cell receptor beta chains from one sample in a study of T-cell memory formation after mild COVID-19. TCRdb reanalysed the 5' RACE reads using MiXCR and keeps one entry per CDR3 protein. This sample has approximately 99,000 distinct CDR3 sequences; roughly a sixth occur once, and the top ten carry roughly 5.5%. Sequencing used PBMCs or a T cell subset sorted from them (not recorded which). All receptors derive from a man aged 18 to 30 who had mild COVID-19 (a few samples of this study predate the infection). Cell type and time point are not known. CDR3s include the opening cysteine and the closing phenylalanine or tryptophan. The D gene is left open where the match is weak. Size is omitted from some rows. Given values are once, few, many or a class for expanded clones.

d_call	clone_size	j_call	v_call	cdr3_aa	cdr3_nt
-	few	TRBJ1-5	TRBV6-2/TRBV6-3	CASKNRDQPQHF	TGTGCCAGCAAAAATAGGGATCAGCCCCAGCATTTT
-	-	TRBJ2-2	TRBV5-1	CASIKDGNTGELFF	TGCGCCAGCATCAAGGACGGGAACACCGGGGAGCTGTTTTTT
-	few	TRBJ2-3	TRBV7-7	CASSLDGGDTDTQYF	TGTGCTAGCAGCTTAGATGGGGGTGACACAGATACGCAGTATTTT
TRBD1	few	TRBJ2-5	TRBV5-1	CASSLGDRRGETQYF	TGCGCCAGCAGCTTGGGGGACAGGAGAGGTGAGACCCAGTACTTC
-	few	TRBJ1-1	TRBV11-2	CASTLSLGRWHTEAFF	TGTGCCAGCACCCTGTCGTTGGGTCGCTGGCACACTGAAGCTTTCTTT
-	many	TRBJ1-1	TRBV4-3	CASSQDRGTEAFF	TGCGCCAGCAGCCAAGACAGAGGCACTGAAGCTTTCTTT
TRBD2	medium-sized	TRBJ2-3	TRBV6-5	CASSYLGLGGDTQYF	TGTGCCAGCAGTTACTTGGGACTAGGGGGAGATACGCAGTATTTT
-	-	TRBJ1-6	TRBV7-3	CASSLRRNNSPLHF	TGTGCCAGCAGCTTAAGACGGAATAATTCACCCCTCCACTTT
-	-	TRBJ1-6	TRBV7-9	CASSWSGGTNSPLHF	TGTGCCAGCAGCTGGAGTGGGGGGACAAATTCACCCCTCCACTTT
-	few	TRBJ1-1	TRBV6-5	CASRGMRGTEAFF	TGTGCCAGCAGAGGAATGAGGGGTACTGAAGCTTTCTTT
-	few	TRBJ1-4	TRBV18	CASSRASEKLFF	TGTGCCAGCTCCCGTGCAAGCGAAAAACTGTTTTTT
-	-	TRBJ1-5	TRBV5-5	CASSPWPGVVTQHF	TGTGCCAGCAGCCCCTGGCCCGGGGTTGTGACCCAGCATTTT
TRBD1	few	TRBJ1-2	TRBV4-1	CASSPGTGDQGYTF	TGCGCCAGCAGCCCAGGGACAGGGGATCAGGGCTACACCTTC